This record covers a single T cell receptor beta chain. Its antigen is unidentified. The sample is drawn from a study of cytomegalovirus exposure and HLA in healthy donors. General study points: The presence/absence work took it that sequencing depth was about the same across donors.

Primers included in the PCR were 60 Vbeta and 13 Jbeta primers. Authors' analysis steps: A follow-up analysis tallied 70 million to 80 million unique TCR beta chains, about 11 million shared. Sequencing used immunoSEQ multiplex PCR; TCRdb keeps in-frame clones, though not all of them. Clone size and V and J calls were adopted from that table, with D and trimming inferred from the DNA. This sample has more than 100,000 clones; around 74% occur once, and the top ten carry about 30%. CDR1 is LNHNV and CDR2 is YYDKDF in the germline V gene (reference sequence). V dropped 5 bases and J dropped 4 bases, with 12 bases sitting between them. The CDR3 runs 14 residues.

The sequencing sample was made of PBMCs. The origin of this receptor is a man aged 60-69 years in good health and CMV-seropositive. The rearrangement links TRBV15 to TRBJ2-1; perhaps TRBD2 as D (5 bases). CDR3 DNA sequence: TGTGCCACCAGCTCCCTGACTATTTACAATGAGCAGTTCTTC. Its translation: CATSSLTIYNEQFF.